These T cell receptor beta chains were read from a single sample in a study of Ad26.COV2.S vaccination and SARS-CoV-2 variants. Here immunoSEQ multiplex PCR was the method, and the copy in TCRdb shows in-frame clones only, minus some. The sample yields approximately 410,000 clones, around 92% seen once. The sample here was peripheral blood, taken in a trial of Ad26.COV2.S vaccine versus placebo. These receptor sequences come from a person aged 18 to 65 who received the Ad26.COV2.S COVID-19 vaccine or a placebo. CDR3s include the opening cysteine and the closing phenylalanine or tryptophan. Fields, in order: V gene, J gene, D gene, clone size, CDR3 protein, CDR3 DNA. D genes are given only for firm matches. Size tells how often a clone was seen (once, few, many) or the class of an expanded clone, and some rows leave it out.

TRBV7-2	TRBJ2-3	-	-	CASSLAGGQITDTQYF	TGTGCCAGCAGCTTAGCGGGGGGGCAAATCACAGATACGCAGTATTTT
TRBV4-3	TRBJ2-3	TRBD1	-	CASATGLHSTDTQYF	TGCGCCAGCGCGACAGGGTTGCATAGCACAGATACGCAGTATTTT
TRBV27	TRBJ2-7	-	-	CASSLTVTSYEQYF	TGTGCCAGCAGTTTGACTGTGACCTCCTACGAGCAGTACTTC
TRBV12-3/TRBV12-4	TRBJ1-1	-	-	CASSHPGHYEAFF	TGTGCCAGCAGTCATCCGGGACATTACGAAGCTTTCTTT
TRBV11-3	TRBJ2-1	-	once	CASSPRRSSYNEQFF	TGTGCCAGCAGCCCTAGGCGGTCGAGTTACAATGAGCAGTTCTTC
TRBV9	TRBJ1-6	TRBD1	-	CASSATDRGRSDNSPLHF	TGTGCCAGCAGCGCTACGGACAGGGGTAGGTCAGATAATTCACCCCTCCACTTT
TRBV27	TRBJ2-7	TRBD1	-	CASSFTRTGLGSYEQYF	TGTGCCAGCAGTTTCACCAGGACAGGGTTAGGCTCCTACGAGCAGTACTTC
TRBV6-2/TRBV6-3	TRBJ1-4	-	-	CASSSLPPGGAEKLFF	TGTGCCAGCAGTTCCCTCCCTCCGGGAGGGGCTGAAAAACTGTTTTTT
TRBV6-5	TRBJ2-5	TRBD1	once	CASSRRDSWETQYF	TGTGCCAGCAGCCGACGGGACAGTTGGGAGACCCAGTACTTC
TRBV27	TRBJ2-2	-	-	CASSFGGSNTGELFF	TGTGCCAGCAGTTTCGGGGGTTCGAACACCGGGGAGCTGTTTTTT
TRBV5-1	TRBJ2-2	-	-	CASRIRADTGELFF	TGCGCCAGCAGAATCAGGGCGGACACCGGGGAGCTGTTTTTT
TRBV5-1	TRBJ2-7	TRBD1	-	CASSPGQGNYEQYF	TGCGCCAGCAGCCCAGGACAGGGTAACTACGAGCAGTACTTC